Listed here are 23 T cell receptor beta chains from one sample, sequenced in a study of breast tumors, draining lymph nodes, adjacent tissues. Samples came from axillary lymph nodes draining the breast cancer. Using its own MiXCR run on the multiplex PCR reads, TCRdb lists one record per CDR3 protein. The sample holds some 200,000 distinct CDR3 sequences, approximately 33% seen once. Source material: axillary lymph node tissue. All receptors derive from a female donor with breast cancer. Some clones in this sample may be carry-over from other donors' samples.

This clonotype was seen only a few times. The J gene is TRBJ2-3, the V gene TRBV28, with 8 bases identical to TRBD2. The J segment lost 4 bases and the V segment lost 4 bases, leaving 10 bases of the junction unmatched. The V gene's germline CDR1 is MDHEN and CDR2 SYDVKM. CDR3 length: 16 residues. In nucleotides, the CDR3 is TGTGCCAGCAGTTCTCTAGGAGCGGGAGTACCAGATACGCAGTATTTT. Protein product: CASSSLGAGVPDTQYF. The complete variable domain, with remaining parts taken from reference TRBV28 and TRBJ2-3, reads DVKVTQSSRYLVKRTGEKVFLECVQDMDHENMFWYRQDPGLGLRLIYFSYDVKMKEKGDIPEGYSVSREKKERFSLILESASTNQTSMYLCASSSLGAGVPDTQYFGPGTRLTVL.

This clonotype came up many times. The J gene is TRBJ1-2, the V gene TRBV4-1; TRBD1 is a possible D gene (6 bases). Germline-derived CDR1 and CDR2 are MGHRA and YSYEKL. Trimming removed 1 base at V and 4 bases at J, with 13 bases between. The CDR3 has 15 residues. CDR3 loop: CASSQVPRTVYGYTF. Written as DNA, the CDR3 is TGCGCCAGCAGCCAAGTTCCCCGGACAGTCTATGGCTACACCTTC.

Comments on this clonotype: This CDR3 is missing its conserved last phenylalanine or tryptophan, likely due to a read error. CDR3 in amino acids: CASSMTGNEQYY. The DNA of the CDR3 is TGTGCCAGCAGCATGACAGGGAACGAGCAGTACTAC. The chain joins TRBV7-9 to TRBJ2-7, with 7 bases aligning to TRBD1. With V trimmed by 5 bases and J by 5 bases, 3 bases remained unmatched. Germline loops: CDR1 SEHNR, CDR2 FQNEAQ (reference sequence). The CDR3 has 12 residues.

This clonotype has just a few counts. A single base separates this from a much larger clone, so it may be a read error. The rearrangement links TRBV11-1 to TRBJ2-6, with D tentatively TRBD1 (7 bases). Germline V gives CDR1 SGHAT, CDR2 FQDESV (reference sequence). The CDR3 extends over 15 amino acids. V lost 5 bases, J lost 6 bases, and 14 bases lay in between. This chain's CDR3 is CASSHVRGAANVLTF. CDR3 bases: TGTGCCAGCAGCCATGTCAGGGGGGCGGCCAACGTCCTGACTTTC.

This rearrangement joins TRBV7-9 to TRBJ2-3, with 14 bases fitting TRBD2. J gave up 11 bases and V 5 bases, and 24 bases lay outside the gene matches. This CDR3 is 20 amino acids long. Per the germline V gene, CDR1 is SEHNR and CDR2 is FQNEAQ (reference sequence). The CDR3 is CASSLGRDRLAGGDSGEQYF. CDR3 bases: TGTGCCAGCAGCCTTGGCCGGGACAGACTAGCGGGAGGGGATAGTGGTGAGCAGTATTTT.

Concerning this clonotype: This may be a read error: a much more frequent sequence differs by one nucleotide. The conserved final phenylalanine or tryptophan is absent from the CDR3, which likely points to a read error. The rearrangement joins TRBV5-5 to TRBJ2-7; D gene ambiguous. V dropped 4 bases and J dropped 4 bases, with 21 bases sitting between them. The germline gives CDR1 SGHKS, CDR2 YYEKEE (reference sequence). CDR3 size: 16 residues. In nucleotides, the CDR3 is TGTGCCAGCAGCACTCCAGCCTCGGACGGGCGATACGAGCAGTACCTC. Translating gives CASSTPASDGRYEQYL.

The chain combines TRBV7-9 with TRBJ2-5; 9 bases map to TRBD2. This CDR3 spans 15 amino acids. V was clipped by 5 bases and J by 1 base; unmatched bases: 5. Looked up from germline, CDR1 is SEHNR and CDR2 is FQNEAQ (reference sequence). The CDR3 loop reads CASSNLAGTQETQYF. The CDR3, as DNA: TGTGCCAGCAGCAACCTAGCGGGGACCCAAGAGACCCAGTACTTC.

The J gene is TRBJ1-2, the V gene TRBV10-3, with D perhaps TRBD1 (6 bases). V dropped 2 bases and J dropped 13 bases, with 17 bases sitting between them. CDR3 length: 13 amino acids. The germline V gene encodes CDR1 ENHRY and CDR2 SYGVKD. The CDR3 region is CAISEPWGHGGTF. CDR3 nucleotide sequence: TGTGCCATCAGTGAGCCATGGGGGCATGGCGGCACCTTC.

A note on this clonotype: At one of its ends the junction is not consistent with the germline gene, which may arise from a read error. The rearrangement uses TRBV9 and TRBJ2-1; 7 bases are shared with TRBD2. This CDR3 has 15 residues. Germline CDR1 SGDLS, CDR2 YYNGEE. Here the CDR3 reads CASSQSGTIYNEPFF. The CDR3, as DNA: TGTGCCAGCAGCCAGAGCGGGACCATCTACAATGAGCCGTTCTTC.

This clonotype was found many times. The rearrangement links TRBV7-2 to TRBJ2-2, with 15 nucleotides matching TRBD2. The CDR3 loop spans 17 amino acids. CDR1 is SGHTA and CDR2 is FQGNSA in the germline V gene. With 3 bases clipped from V and 2 bases from J, the junction kept 1 base outside the gene matches. The CDR3 is CASSLGLAGGNTGELFF. The DNA of the CDR3 is TGTGCCAGCAGCTTGGGACTAGCGGGAGGTAACACCGGGGAGCTGTTTTTT.

The chain couples TRBV20-1 to TRBJ2-5; D remains ambiguous. V was clipped by 3 bases and J by 7 bases, with 9 bases between them. CDR3 length: 11 residues. The germline V gene encodes CDR1 DFQATT and CDR2 SNEGSKA (reference sequence). The CDR3 sequence: CSASIDGTQYF. CDR3 nucleotides: TGCAGTGCTAGCATAGACGGGACCCAGTACTTC.

This clonotype was seen ten or more times. The chain recombines TRBV11-2 with TRBJ2-5; possible D gene TRBD2, 5 bases. V was trimmed by 3 bases and J by 8 bases, leaving 10 bases between them. Germline lookup yields CDR1 SGHAT and CDR2 FQNNGV. This CDR3 is built from 12 residues. CDR3 region: CASSFALATQYF. In DNA form, the CDR3 reads TGTGCCAGCAGCTTTGCTCTAGCTACCCAGTACTTC.

Concerning this clonotype itself: A much larger clone sits a single nucleotide away, making a read error possible. The chain links TRBV5-6 to TRBJ2-7; D remains ambiguous. This CDR3 is 13 amino acids long. Germline values: CDR1 SGHDT, CDR2 YYEEEE. V shed 4 bases and J shed 0 bases, with 8 bases lying between them. The CDR3 protein is CASSPVASYEQYF. The CDR3 DNA reads TGTGCCAGCAGCCCAGTAGCCTCCTACGAGCAGTACTTC.

This clonotype was observed a handful of times. A single base separates this from a much larger clone, so it may be a read error. This chain connects TRBV9 to TRBJ2-5; no clear D gene. Per germline, CDR1 SGDLS and CDR2 YYNGEE. The CDR3 contains 15 residues. CDR3 coding DNA: TGTGCCAGCAGCGTAGGGGTCAGTTCTTTGGAGACCCCGTACTTC. The encoded protein is CASSVGVSSLETPYF.

This clonotype has ten or more counts. At one of its ends the junction is not consistent with the germline gene, which may arise from a read error. The chain employs TRBV11-2 and TRBJ2-2; no definite D call. Germline V gene data show CDR1 as SGHAT and CDR2 as FQNNGV. The CDR3 is made up of 14 amino acids. The CDR3 here is CASSLGRNTGELFF. The CDR3 region has the DNA TGTGCCAGCAGTTTAGGCAGAAACACCGGGGAGCTGTTTTTT.

This clonotype came up many times. The genes are TRBV3-1 and TRBJ2-5, with 9 bases matching TRBD1. This CDR3 spans 16 amino acids. Germline values: CDR1 LGHDT, CDR2 YNNKEL (reference sequence). The J segment lost 4 bases and the V segment lost 4 bases, leaving 10 bases of the junction unmatched. This CDR3 reads CASSPTGTGKGETQYF. In DNA form, the CDR3 reads TGTGCCAGCAGCCCTACCGGGACAGGGAAAGGAGAGACCCAGTACTTC.

This clonotype was recorded at least ten times. The gene calls are TRBV6-6 and TRBJ2-3; 11 bases map to TRBD2. V shed 2 bases and J 2 bases; nucleotides not matched to a gene: 6. In germline, CDR1 is MNHNY, CDR2 SVGAGI (reference sequence). This CDR3 contains 17 residues. As DNA, the CDR3 is TGTGCCAGCAGTTACCACCCGGGACTAGCGGTCACAGATACGCAGTATTTT. Its protein is CASSYHPGLAVTDTQYF.

This clonotype has a handful of counts. CDR3 loop: CASSPQPRKGEAFF. DNA of the CDR3: TGTGCCAGCAGCCCTCAGCCCCGTAAGGGTGAAGCTTTCTTT. The rearrangement joins TRBV7-9 to TRBJ1-1; D is unclear. The germline V and J ends were trimmed by 5 bases and 7 bases, with 17 bases remaining between them. From germline, CDR1 is SEHNR and CDR2 FQNEAQ (reference sequence). This CDR3 spans 14 amino acids.

This clonotype appeared many times. The genes are TRBV20-1 and TRBJ2-1; D possibly matches TRBD1 or TRBD2 (5 bases each). CDR3 length: 14 amino acids. Between the trimmed V and J ends, which lost 1 base and 0 bases, there was a span of 7 bases. CDR1 and CDR2 from the germline V gene are DFQATT and SNEGSKA (reference sequence). CDR3 DNA sequence: TGCAGTGCTAGAGCCGGGACCTCCTACAATGAGCAGTTCTTC. Its translation: CSARAGTSYNEQFF.

On this clonotype: It is likely a read error, because the conserved phenylalanine at the end of the CDR3 is missing. The DNA is omitted, as the CDR3 cannot be located on it reliably, and the CDR3 follows TCRdb's listing. J is TRBJ1-6 and V is TRBV14. The CDR3 is 14 amino acids long, termini counted. CDR1 is SGHDN and CDR2 is FVKESK in the germline V gene. CDR3 sequence reads: CASSQGRWNSPLPY.

This clonotype was counted ten times or more. The CDR3 is CASSQDTGGPSYNEQFF. CDR3 in DNA: TGTGCCAGCAGCCAAGATACCGGGGGACCCTCCTACAATGAGCAGTTCTTC. The V gene is TRBV4-2, the J gene TRBJ2-1; perhaps TRBD2 as D (6 bases). Per germline, CDR1 LGHNA and CDR2 YNFKEQ. Trimming took 0 bases from V and 0 from J, leaving 12 bases between them. CDR3 size: 17 residues.

This clonotype was found many times. The chain joins TRBV3-1 to TRBJ1-2; D is undetermined. The CDR3 loop spans 13 amino acids. The V gene's germline CDR1 is LGHDT and CDR2 YNNKEL (reference sequence). Trimming stripped 1 base from V and 8 bases from J, with 11 bases between. The CDR3 DNA sequence: TGTGCCAGCAGCCAAGGGGAGGGAGGAGGCTACACCTTC. Its translation: CASSQGEGGGYTF. The full variable domain, its missing parts supplied by reference TRBV3-1 and TRBJ1-2, is DTAVSQTPKYLVTQMGNDKSIKCEQNLGHDTMYWYKQDSKKFLKIMFSYNNKELIINETVPNRFSPKSPDKAHLNLHINSLELGDSAVYFCASSQGEGGGYTFGSGTRLTVV.

This clonotype turned up a few times. The chain links TRBV7-8 to TRBJ2-7, with 10 nucleotides matching TRBD1. The CDR3 totals 23 residues. The germline V gene encodes CDR1 SGHVS and CDR2 FQNEAQ. V lost 0 bases and J lost 0; bases outside the gene matches: 23. CDR3 DNA: TGTGCCAGCAGCTTAGCGCCAAAGGCGCCGGGACAGGGGCCGAAGAGCCTCTCCTACGAGCAGTACTTC. Translated: CASSLAPKAPGQGPKSLSYEQYF.